This entry concerns a single T cell receptor (beta chain). It lacks a known antigen. Qualities for individual bases were not recorded, and no much larger clone is one base off. This entry comes from a study of T cell changes during pregnancy in multiple sclerosis (dated by TCRdb to about 2019). Regarding the research as a whole: The study examined how the T cell repertoire changed over the course of pregnancy in women with multiple sclerosis.

Library prep was done by the immunoSEQ multiplex PCR assay. In its TCRdb copy, this immuneACCESS table keeps in-frame sequences only and misses some clones. Where compared with another copy, unresolved V genes explain less than half of these, and the others have no known cause. The sample table holds more than 45,000 clones, of which approximately 94% were seen once. The leading ten clones occupy 0.58% of the sample. Relative to germline, V is missing 5 bases and J is missing 3 bases, with 6 bases of the junction outside any gene match. Sequences MNHNS (CDR1) and SASEGT (CDR2) are obtained from the germline V gene. Inclusive of the bounding cysteine and phenylalanine, the CDR3 is 15 residues long. Only CDR3 DNA is held: 45 bases, read in frame from base 1.

Here the sequenced sample was CD4+ T cells from peripheral blood mononuclear cells, taken in the second trimester of pregnancy. The V and J genes are TRBV6-1 and TRBJ1-2, with 10 central nucleotides matching TRBD1. This sequence was found in a female donor with multiple sclerosis, enrolled in a pregnancy study. At the DNA level, the sequence is TGTGCCAGCAGTAAGGACAGGGGGAGAGACTATGGCTACACCTTC. Its protein product is CASSKDRGRDYGYTF.